These 8 T cell receptor beta chains were all obtained from the same sample, sequenced in a study of blood T cell repertoires in COVID-19 (dated by TCRdb to the early 2020s). Receptor amplification or capture employed the immunoSEQ multiplex PCR assay. TCRdb obtained this table from immuneACCESS and retained in-frame rearrangements with V and J assigned. These tables miss some clones; where compared with another copy, unresolved V genes account for less than half of the shortfall, and the remainder is unexplained. The sample includes approximately 83,000 clones, with approximately 77% observed a single time. The ten largest clones capture roughly 9.8% of the sample. Sequencing used peripheral blood. Receptors were obtained from a woman older than 75 with acute or convalescent COVID-19.

The chain combines TRBV7-2 with TRBJ1-1, with 8 bases fitting TRBD1. V lost 5 bases and J lost 2; bases outside the gene matches: 4. The CDR3 has 14 residues. Germline lookup yields CDR1 SGHTA and CDR2 FQGNSA. CDR3 region: CASSAGQANTEAFF. The CDR3 bases are TGTGCCAGCAGCGCGGGACAGGCTAACACTGAAGCTTTCTTT. Using reference TRBV7-2 and TRBJ1-1 for the parts outside the CDR3, the full variable domain is GAGVSQSPSNKVTEKGKDVELRCDPISGHTALYWYRQSLGQGLEFLIYFQGNSAPDKSGLPSDRFSAERTGGSVSTLTIQRTQQEDSAVYLCASSAGQANTEAFFGQGTRLTVV.

The J gene is TRBJ1-2, the V gene TRBV29-1; TRBD1 matches 8 bases. V trimming: 6 bases; J trimming: 5 bases; junction bases outside the gene matches: 14. In germline, CDR1 is SQVTM, CDR2 ANQGSEA. There are 15 residues in the CDR3. DNA for the CDR3: TGCAGCGTCTGGACAGGGCTAACGAACTTGTATGGCTACACCTTC. Amino acid sequence: CSVWTGLTNLYGYTF.

This sequence joins TRBV10-3 and TRBJ2-2; the D is unclear. The CDR3 contains 16 residues. The ends were cut back, 4 bases at V and 2 bases at J, with 14 bases in the middle. Germline-derived CDR1 and CDR2 are ENHRY and SYGVKD. CDR3 in amino acids: CAISVLGRQNTGELFF. For the CDR3, the DNA is TGTGCCATCAGTGTCTTGGGCAGGCAAAACACCGGGGAGCTGTTTTTT.

This chain joins TRBV12-5 and TRBJ1-3; 8 bases agree with TRBD1. This CDR3 is built from 19 residues. The germline CDR1 and CDR2 sequences are LGHNT and FRNRAP. With 6 bases clipped from V and 4 bases from J, the junction kept 20 bases outside the gene matches. CDR3 DNA: TGTGCTAGTGGCCGACGGACAGGGATTAATTCGGGTCGGGGAAACACCATATATTTT. It codes for CASGRRTGINSGRGNTIYF.

The chain employs TRBV12-3 or TRBV12-4 and TRBJ1-1; perhaps TRBD1 as D (6 bases). This CDR3 region has 12 residues. Trimming removed 3 bases at V and 7 bases at J, with 9 bases between. The CDR3 DNA reads TGTGCCAGCAGTTTCTTACAGGGTGAAGCTTTCTTT. Its protein is CASSFLQGEAFF.

The chain is built from TRBV7-3 and TRBJ1-1, with D perhaps TRBD1 (5 bases). The CDR3 runs 14 residues. Germline V gives CDR1 SGHTA, CDR2 FQGTGA. V lost 2 bases and J 10 bases, leaving 17 bases between the germline ends. Here the CDR3 DNA reads TGTGCCAGCAGCTTAGATCCGGGCCTGGGGGGAGCTTTCTTT. This encodes CASSLDPGLGGAFF.

V gene TRBV19 combines with J gene TRBJ1-2, with D possibly matching TRBD1 (5 bases). The CDR3 covers 14 residues. Germline assignment: CDR1 LNHDA and CDR2 SQIVND (reference sequence). V was clipped by 3 bases and J by 5 bases, with 13 bases between them. The CDR3 region has the DNA TGTGCCAGTAGTATGGGGGTCCGGGAGTATGGCTACACCTTC. It is translated as CASSMGVREYGYTF.

The rearrangement links TRBV11-3 to TRBJ2-7; TRBD1 agrees at 9 bases. In germline, CDR1 is SGHNT, CDR2 YENEEA. J was trimmed by 4 bases and V by 5 bases; bases with no gene match: 9. The CDR3 is 15 amino acids. CDR3 bases: TGTGCCAGCAGCGCAGGGACAGGGAGTCTGTACGAGCAGTACTTC. This gives the protein CASSAGTGSLYEQYF.